Described below is a single T cell receptor beta chain sequence and its context. Deletions cut 4 bases from V and 3 bases from J, with 15 bases between. Germline V lookup: CDR1 MGHRA, CDR2 YSYEKL. The CDR3 consists of 15 residues. One entry per CDR3 protein, called by TCRdb with MiXCR from the reads. The repertoire includes hundreds of thousands of distinct CDR3 sequences, about a sixth of them detected once, and approximately 12% sits in the top ten. These data come from a study of T cell repertoires in cytomegalovirus infection. This sequence joins TRBV4-1 and TRBJ1-2; D is unresolved. Source material: PBMCs. The clonotype originates from a human donor in good health (CMV status not recorded). Some clones in this sample may be carry-over from other donors' samples. As DNA, the CDR3 is TGCGCCAGCAGCCCCGCGACATTTAGGGACTATGGCTACACCTTC. As protein: CASSPATFRDYGYTF.